The entry below describes one T cell receptor beta chain. The germline gives CDR1 SGHRS, CDR2 YFSETQ. The CDR3 has 16 amino acids. The V end was cut by 1 base, the J end by 0 bases, with 11 bases between. This specimen belongs to a study of cytomegalovirus exposure and HLA in healthy donors. The method was immunoSEQ multiplex PCR; TCRdb's version includes in-frame clones alone and lacks a portion of them. The sample holds about 140,000 clones; about 94% are singletons and the top ten take approximately 1.8%. The TCR comes from a man aged 18 to 30 in good health and CMV-seropositive. The V and J genes are TRBV5-1 and TRBJ2-1, with D tentatively TRBD1 (6 bases). Sequencing was done on a sample of PBMCs. This CDR3 reads CASSLRGSSSYNEQFF. The CDR3 DNA is TGCGCCAGCAGCTTGAGGGGGTCCAGCTCCTACAATGAGCAGTTCTTC. Complete variable domain (other parts from reference TRBV5-1 and TRBJ2-1): KAGVTQTPRYLIKTRGQQVTLSCSPISGHRSVSWYQQTPGQGLQFLFEYFSETQRNKGNFPGRFSGRQFSNSRSEMNVSTLELGDSALYLCASSLRGSSSYNEQFFGPGTRLTVL.